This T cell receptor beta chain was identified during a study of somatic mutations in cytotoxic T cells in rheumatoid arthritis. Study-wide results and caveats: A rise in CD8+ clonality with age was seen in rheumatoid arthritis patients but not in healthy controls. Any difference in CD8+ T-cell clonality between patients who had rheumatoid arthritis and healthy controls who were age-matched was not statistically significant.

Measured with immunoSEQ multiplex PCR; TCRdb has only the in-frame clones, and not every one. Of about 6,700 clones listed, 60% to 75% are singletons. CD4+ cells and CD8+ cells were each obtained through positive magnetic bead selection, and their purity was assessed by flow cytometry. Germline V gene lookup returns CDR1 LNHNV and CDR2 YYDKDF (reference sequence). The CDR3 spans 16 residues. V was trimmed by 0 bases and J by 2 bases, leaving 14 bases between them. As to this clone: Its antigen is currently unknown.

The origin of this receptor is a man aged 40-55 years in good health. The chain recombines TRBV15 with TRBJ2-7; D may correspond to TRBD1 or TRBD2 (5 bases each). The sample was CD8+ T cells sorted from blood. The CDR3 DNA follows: TGTGCCACCAGCAGAGATACTGGGACGGAGACCTACGAGCAGTACTTC. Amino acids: CATSRDTGTETYEQYF.